A single T cell receptor beta chain is shown here with its context. These data are taken from a study of blood T cell repertoires in COVID-19. Study at large: Acute and convalescent COVID-19 samples came from the United States, Italy and Spain. T cells, B-cell-depleted T cells, or PBMCs provided the cDNA or gDNA that served as material.

V gave up 4 bases and J gave up 4 bases, with 12 bases separating them. The CDR3 is 14 residues long. Germline assignment: CDR1 KGHDR and CDR2 SFDVKD. Only in-frame clones appear in the TCRdb table, and some are missing; sequencing was by immunoSEQ multiplex PCR. The data hold approximately 150,000 clones, with 80% to 90% observed a single time. J is TRBJ2-5 and V is TRBV24-1, with a weak D call TRBD2 (5 bases). Sequencing used peripheral blood. The receptor was isolated from a woman aged 45-65 years with acute or convalescent COVID-19. For the CDR3, the DNA is TGTGCCACCAGTGACCCTACTAGGCCAGAGACCCAGTACTTC. It translates to CATSDPTRPETQYF.